This T cell receptor (beta chain) was documented in a study of a mutant IDH1 vaccine in newly diagnosed glioma. Profiling relied on immunoSEQ multiplex PCR, and the TCRdb table lists in-frame clones only, not all of them. The profile shows about 40,000 clones, 84% of them singletons. Time point described: week 11, during vaccination. Vaccination comprised doses that each held 300 ug of mutant IDH1 20-mer peptide, plus topical imiquimod. Study observations and caveats: Vaccine-induced responses were seen in less than 95% of patients, spanning several MHC alleles.

This clone occurred once. Its antigen is as yet unknown. This receptor was taken from a middle-aged man with glioma. Sequencing was performed on PBMCs, taken from a glioma patient whose treatment included an IDH1 peptide vaccine.

The CDR3 coding sequence is TGTGCTAGTGGTATCCACAGGGTCCCTGGGGCCAACGTCCTGACTTTC. This translates into CASGIHRVPGANVLTF. V gene TRBV12-5 combines with J gene TRBJ2-6, with D perhaps TRBD1 (6 bases). Trimming pared 5 bases from V and 2 bases from J, leaving 13 bases between. This CDR3 region has 16 residues. The germline V gene has CDR1 LGHNT and CDR2 FRNRAP.